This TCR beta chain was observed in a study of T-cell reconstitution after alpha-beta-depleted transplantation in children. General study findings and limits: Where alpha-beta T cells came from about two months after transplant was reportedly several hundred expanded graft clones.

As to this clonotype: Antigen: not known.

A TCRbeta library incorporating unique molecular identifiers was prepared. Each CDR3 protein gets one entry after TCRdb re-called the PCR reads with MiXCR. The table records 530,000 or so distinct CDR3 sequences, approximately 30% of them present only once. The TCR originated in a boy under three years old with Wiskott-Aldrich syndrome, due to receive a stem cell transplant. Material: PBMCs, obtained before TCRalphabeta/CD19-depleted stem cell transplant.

The CDR3 here is CASSLWAIGETQYF. For the CDR3, the DNA is TGCGCCAGCAGCTTGTGGGCGATTGGAGAGACCCAGTACTTC. The gene calls are TRBV5-1 and TRBJ2-5; D is unclear. Trimming pared 1 base from V and 4 bases from J, leaving 11 bases between. The CDR3 covers 14 residues. Looked up from germline, CDR1 is SGHRS and CDR2 is YFSETQ.